This T cell receptor (beta chain) was captured in a study of OX40 agonist ivuxolimab in advanced cancers. General study results and limits: Clonal expansion from baseline to week 6 occurred in both CD4+ and CD8+ T cells. Compared with CD4+, CD8+ T cells on average had more expanded clones.

The V and J ends lost 0 bases and 3 bases, in that order; junction bases with no gene match: 9. The CDR3 length is 18 residues. CDR1 MGHDK and CDR2 SYGVNS come from the germline V gene. Concerning this clone itself: Its target is not known.

The repertoire was sequenced with immunoSEQ multiplex PCR; TCRdb's copy has only in-frame clones and lacks some. This sample has some 90,000 clones; approximately 91% occur once, and the top ten carry less than 0.35%. The sequence was collected from an adult with an advanced solid tumor such as melanoma, head and neck, liver or kidney cancer. The material sequenced was CD4+ or CD8+ T cells sorted from blood, taken in a trial of the OX40 agonist ivuxolimab. The V gene is TRBV25-1, the J gene TRBJ2-7; 12 bases map to TRBD2. The DNA of the CDR3 is TGTGCCAGCAGTGAATATAAATGGGGGACTAGCGGGCTCTACGAGCAGTACTTC. This sequence encodes CASSEYKWGTSGLYEQYF.